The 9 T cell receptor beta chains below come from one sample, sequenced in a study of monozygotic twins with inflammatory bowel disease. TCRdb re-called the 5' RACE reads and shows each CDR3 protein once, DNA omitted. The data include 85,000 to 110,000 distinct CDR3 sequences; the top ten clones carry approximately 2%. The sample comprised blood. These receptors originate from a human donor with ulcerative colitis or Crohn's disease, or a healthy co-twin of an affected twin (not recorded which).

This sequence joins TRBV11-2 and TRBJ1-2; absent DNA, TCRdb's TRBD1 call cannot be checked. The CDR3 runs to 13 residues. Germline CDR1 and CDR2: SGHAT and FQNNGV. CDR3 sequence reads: CASRTGAHQGYTF. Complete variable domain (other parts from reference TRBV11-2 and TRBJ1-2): EAGVAQSPRYKIIEKRQSVAFWCNPISGHATLYWYQQILGQGPKLLIQFQNNGVVDDSQLPKDRFSAERLKGVDSTLKIQPAKLEDSAVYLCASRTGAHQGYTFGSGTRLTVV.

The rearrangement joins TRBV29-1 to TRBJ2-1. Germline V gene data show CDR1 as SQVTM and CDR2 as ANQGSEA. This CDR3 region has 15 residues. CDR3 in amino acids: CSVGEPPPSYNEQFF.

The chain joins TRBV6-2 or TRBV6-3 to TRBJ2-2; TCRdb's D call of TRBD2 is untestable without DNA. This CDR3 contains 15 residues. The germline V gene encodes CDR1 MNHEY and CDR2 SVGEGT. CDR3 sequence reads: CASRASGGNTGELFF.

Here the CDR3 reads CASRSGSREQYF. The chain employs TRBV12-3 or TRBV12-4 and TRBJ2-7. The CDR3 runs to 12 residues.

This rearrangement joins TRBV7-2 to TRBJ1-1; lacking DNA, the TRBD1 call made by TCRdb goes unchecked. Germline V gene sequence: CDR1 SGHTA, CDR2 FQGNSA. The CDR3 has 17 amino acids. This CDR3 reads CASSRRGAFSMNTEAFF.

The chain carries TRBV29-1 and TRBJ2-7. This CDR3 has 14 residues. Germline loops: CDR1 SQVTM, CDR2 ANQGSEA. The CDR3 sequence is CSVEVPSTPYEQYF.

The CDR3 region is CASSWSWAGADSYEQYF. The chain uses TRBV5-5 and TRBJ2-7; as DNA is missing, the TRBD1 call by TCRdb cannot be tested. The CDR3 has 17 residues. Germline V lookup: CDR1 SGHKS, CDR2 YYEKEE (reference sequence).

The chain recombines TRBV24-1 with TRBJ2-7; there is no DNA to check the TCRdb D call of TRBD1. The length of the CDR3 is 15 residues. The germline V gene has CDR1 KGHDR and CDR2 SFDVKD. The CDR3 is CATSDTGTEPYEQYF.

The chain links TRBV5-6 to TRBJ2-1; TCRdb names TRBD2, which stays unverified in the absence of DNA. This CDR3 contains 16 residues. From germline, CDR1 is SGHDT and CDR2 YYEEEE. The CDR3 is CASSLGGTSGIHEQFF. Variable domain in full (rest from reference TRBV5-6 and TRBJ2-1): DAGVTQSPTHLIKTRGQQVTLRCSPKSGHDTVSWYQQALGQGPQFIFQYYEEEERQRGNFPDRFSGHQFPNYSSELNVNALLLGDSALYLCASSLGGTSGIHEQFFGPGTRLTVL.